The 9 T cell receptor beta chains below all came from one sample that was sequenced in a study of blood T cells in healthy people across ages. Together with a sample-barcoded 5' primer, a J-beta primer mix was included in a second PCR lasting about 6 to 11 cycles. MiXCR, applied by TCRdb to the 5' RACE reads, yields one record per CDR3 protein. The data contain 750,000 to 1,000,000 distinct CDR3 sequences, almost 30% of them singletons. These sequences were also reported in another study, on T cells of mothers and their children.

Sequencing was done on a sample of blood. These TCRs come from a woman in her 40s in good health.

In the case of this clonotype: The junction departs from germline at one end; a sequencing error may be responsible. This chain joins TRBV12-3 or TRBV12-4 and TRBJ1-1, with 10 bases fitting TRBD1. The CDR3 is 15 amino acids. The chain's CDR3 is CASITSGTGVTEVFF. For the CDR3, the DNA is TGTGCCAGCATCACCTCCGGGACAGGGGTCACTGAAGTTTTCTTT.

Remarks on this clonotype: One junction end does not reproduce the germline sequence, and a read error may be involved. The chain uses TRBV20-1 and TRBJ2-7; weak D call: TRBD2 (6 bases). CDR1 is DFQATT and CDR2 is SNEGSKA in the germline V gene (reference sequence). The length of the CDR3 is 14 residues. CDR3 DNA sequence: TGCAGCGCTAGAGTGGGACTCTCTCGGGATGAGCAGTACTTC. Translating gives CSARVGLSRDEQYF.

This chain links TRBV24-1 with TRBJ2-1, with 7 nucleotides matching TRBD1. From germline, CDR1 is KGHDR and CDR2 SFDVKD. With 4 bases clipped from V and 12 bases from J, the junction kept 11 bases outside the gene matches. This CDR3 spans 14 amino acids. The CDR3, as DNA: TGTGCCACCAGTGACCAGGGGACAGCCAAGACGCAGTTCTTC. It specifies CATSDQGTAKTQFF.

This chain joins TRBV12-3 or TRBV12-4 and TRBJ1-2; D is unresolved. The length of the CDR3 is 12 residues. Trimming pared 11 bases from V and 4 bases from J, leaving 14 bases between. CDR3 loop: CAGAWSSYGYTF. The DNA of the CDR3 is TGTGCCGGCGCCTGGTCCTCCTATGGCTACACCTTC.

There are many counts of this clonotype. As DNA, the CDR3 is TGTGCCAGCAGTTACGGGGTAAATCAGCCCCAGCATTTT. It yields the protein CASSYGVNQPQHF. The chain recombines TRBV6-6 with TRBJ1-5; D unresolved. Trimming took 2 bases from V and 4 from J, leaving 6 bases between them. CDR1 and CDR2 from the germline V gene are MNHNY and SVGAGI (reference sequence). The CDR3 covers 13 residues.

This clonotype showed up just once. The CDR3 region is CASSPLGGGQPQHF. For the CDR3, the DNA is TGTGCCAGCTCCCCGCTGGGGGGAGGTCAGCCCCAGCATTTT. The genes are TRBV18 and TRBJ1-5; maybe TRBD1 (5 bases). Germline-derived CDR1 and CDR2 are KGHSH and LQKENI. V lost 6 bases to trimming and J lost 6 bases, with 15 bases between them. The CDR3 runs 14 residues. The variable domain in full, with the rest retrieved from reference TRBV18 and TRBJ1-5, is NAGVMQNPRHLVRRRGQEARLRCSPMKGHSHVYWYRQLPEEGLKFMVYLQKENIIDESGMPKERFSAEFPKEGPSILRIQQVVRGDSAAYFCASSPLGGGQPQHFGDGTRLSIL.

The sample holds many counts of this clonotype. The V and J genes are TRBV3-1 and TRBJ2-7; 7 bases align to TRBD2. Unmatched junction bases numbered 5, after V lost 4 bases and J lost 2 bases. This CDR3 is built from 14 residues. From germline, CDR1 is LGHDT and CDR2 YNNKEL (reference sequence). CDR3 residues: CASSPLGGAYEQYF. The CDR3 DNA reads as TGTGCCAGCAGCCCGTTGGGGGGGGCCTACGAGCAGTACTTC.

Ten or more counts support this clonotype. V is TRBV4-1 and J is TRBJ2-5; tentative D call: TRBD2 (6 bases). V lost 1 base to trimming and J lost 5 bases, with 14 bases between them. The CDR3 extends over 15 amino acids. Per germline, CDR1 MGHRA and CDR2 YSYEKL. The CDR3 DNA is TGCGCCAGCAGCCAAGCCGACGGGGGACGGGAGACCCAGTACTTC. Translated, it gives CASSQADGGRETQYF.

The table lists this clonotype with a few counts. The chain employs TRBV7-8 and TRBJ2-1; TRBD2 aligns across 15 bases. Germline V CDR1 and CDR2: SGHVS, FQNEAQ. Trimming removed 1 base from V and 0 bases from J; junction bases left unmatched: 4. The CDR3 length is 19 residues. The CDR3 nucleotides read TGTGCCAGCAGCTTAGGGACTAGCGGGGGGGGGAGCTCCTACAATGAGCAGTTCTTC. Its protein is CASSLGTSGGGSSYNEQFF.